This note documents a single T cell receptor beta chain sequence. Its antigen has not been determined. There are no base qualities to consult, and no much larger clone falls within one base. Library prep was done by the immunoSEQ multiplex PCR assay. TCRdb took over this immuneACCESS table, retaining in-frame rearrangements with V and J assigned. Such tables are incomplete; in checked studies, under half of the missing clones stem from an unresolved V gene, and the remainder is unexplained. This sample comprises approximately 70,000 clones, 90% to 95% of them detected only once. The top ten constitute about 0.38% of the sample. The record originates from a study of technical replicates of blood from several donors (dated by TCRdb to the late 2010s). The germline V gene encodes CDR1 SEHNR and CDR2 FQNEAQ (reference sequence). Clipping removes 3 bases from V and 7 bases from J, with 15 as the unmatched junction base count. From cysteine to phenylalanine, the CDR3 is 17 amino acids long. The only DNA kept is the CDR3, 51 bases in frame from the first base.

The source is a human donor in good health. Sample: T cells isolated from PBMCs. Recombination connected TRBV7-9 to TRBJ1-5; a stretch of 7 junction bases matches TRBD1. The CDR3 region has the sequence CASSLFERTGGPQPQHF. The bases read TGTGCCAGCAGCTTGTTCGAAAGGACAGGTGGACCGCAGCCCCAGCATTTT.